This T cell receptor beta chain was sequenced for a study of tumor-infiltrating lymphocytes in localized non-small cell lung cancer. Study details: Resected tumor was paired with non-adjacent uninvolved lung from the same patient. Study-wide points: Higher tumor T cell infiltration than in uninvolved lung was supported by TCRbeta sequencing. Tumor T-cell fraction was not associated with recurrence-free survival.

Remarks on this clone: Its cognate antigen is unknown.

Using immunoSEQ multiplex PCR, the repertoire was profiled, and TCRdb retains in-frame clones only, with some absent. Found here are over 10,000 clones, roughly 78% of them singletons; the top ten hold approximately 12%. Trimming stripped 5 bases from V and 3 bases from J, with 8 bases between. The germline V gene encodes CDR1 SGHTA and CDR2 FQGNSA. The CDR3 length is 13 residues. The sequenced material came from lung tumor tissue. This sequence was found in a human donor with non-small cell lung cancer. The V gene is TRBV7-2, the J gene TRBJ1-5; D ambiguous. DNA for the CDR3: TGTGCCAGCAGCCCCAACTTCAATCAGCCCCAGCATTTT. Its translation: CASSPNFNQPQHF.